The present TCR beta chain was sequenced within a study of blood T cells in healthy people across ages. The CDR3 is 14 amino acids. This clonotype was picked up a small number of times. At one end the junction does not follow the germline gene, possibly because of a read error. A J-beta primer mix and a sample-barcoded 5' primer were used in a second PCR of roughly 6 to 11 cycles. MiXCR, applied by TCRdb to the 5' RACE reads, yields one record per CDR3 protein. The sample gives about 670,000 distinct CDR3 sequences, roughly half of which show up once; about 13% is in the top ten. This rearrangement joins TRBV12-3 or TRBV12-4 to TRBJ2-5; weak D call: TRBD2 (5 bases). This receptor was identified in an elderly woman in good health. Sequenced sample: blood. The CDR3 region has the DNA TGTGCCAGCAGTGGAGGTGCAGCAGAAGAAACCCAGTACTTC. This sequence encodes CASSGGAAEETQYF.